Following are 31 T cell receptor beta chains from one sample sequenced in a study of blood T cell repertoires in COVID-19. TCRdb's table, derived via immunoSEQ multiplex PCR, lists solely in-frame clones and lacks some. This sample yields some 140,000 clones, of which around 85% are seen a single time; about 0.63% belongs to the top ten. The sequencing input was peripheral blood. These receptors originate from a man aged 60 to 69 with COVID-19, enrolled during active disease.

The CDR3 here is CASSSDRGSTEAFF. The CDR3 region has the DNA TGTGCCAGCTCATCCGACAGGGGGAGTACTGAAGCTTTCTTT. J is TRBJ1-1 and V is TRBV18, with 9 bases identical to TRBD1. This CDR3 is built from 14 residues. Germline V gene lookup returns CDR1 KGHSH and CDR2 LQKENI. V trimming: 5 bases; J trimming: 5 bases; junction bases outside the gene matches: 6.

The sample holds one count of this clone. V is TRBV4-3 and J is TRBJ1-1; TRBD1 aligns across 7 bases. The CDR3 spans 15 residues. With 3 bases clipped from V and 5 bases from J, the junction kept 9 bases outside the gene matches. The germline V gene encodes CDR1 LGHNA and CDR2 YSLEER. DNA for the CDR3: TGCGCCAGCAGCCACAGACAGGGCGTACGAACTGAAGCTTTCTTT. Protein sequence: CASSHRQGVRTEAFF.

This chain joins TRBV5-1 and TRBJ2-5; 8 bases fit TRBD1. Germline CDR1 is SGHRS and CDR2 is YFSETQ. This CDR3 spans 15 amino acids. V was clipped by 0 bases and J by 1 base; unmatched bases: 2. DNA of the CDR3: TGCGCCAGCAGCTTGGCCGGACAGGGCCAAGAGACCCAGTACTTC. Translated, it gives CASSLAGQGQETQYF.

V usage is TRBV11-3 and J usage is TRBJ1-2; perhaps TRBD1 as D (6 bases). The CDR3 has 13 residues. V was shortened by 6 bases and J by 7 bases, with 15 bases between the two germline ends. Germline CDR1 reads SGHNT; CDR2 reads YENEEA. CDR3 bases: TGTGCCAGCAGTTCGGGGGGGCTCGTTGGCTACACCTTC. This encodes CASSSGGLVGYTF.

The chain recombines TRBV5-1 with TRBJ1-1; no definite D call. CDR1 SGHRS and CDR2 YFSETQ come from the germline V gene. V was pared by 0 bases and J by 5 bases, with 14 bases between. This CDR3 contains 15 residues. The CDR3 region is CASSLEEVRVTEAFF. For the CDR3, the DNA is TGCGCCAGCAGCTTGGAAGAGGTGCGGGTGACTGAAGCTTTCTTT.

The chain employs TRBV4-2 and TRBJ1-2; TRBD1 agrees at 8 bases. V lost 4 bases to trimming and J lost 0 bases; unmatched junction nucleotides: 4. The germline CDR1 and CDR2 sequences are LGHNA and YNFKEQ. The CDR3 spans 15 residues. The CDR3 coding sequence is TGTGCCAGCAGCCCTGGGACAGGAGCTAACTATGGCTACACCTTC. Protein sequence: CASSPGTGANYGYTF.

The chain uses TRBV11-2 and TRBJ1-5; TRBD1 aligns across 10 bases. Trimming took 5 bases from V and 3 from J; bases not matched to a gene: 4. The CDR3 runs 15 residues. Germline lookup yields CDR1 SGHAT and CDR2 FQNNGV. The chain's CDR3 is CASSGGTGVNQPQHF. The DNA for the CDR3 is TGTGCCAGCAGCGGGGGGACAGGGGTCAATCAGCCCCAGCATTTT.

This sequence joins TRBV6-6 and TRBJ1-2; TRBD1 matches at 9 bases. This CDR3 spans 15 amino acids. J gave up 4 bases and V 3 bases, and 6 bases lay outside the gene matches. CDR1 MNHNY and CDR2 SVGAGI come from the germline V gene (reference sequence). DNA for the CDR3: TGTGCCAGCAGTTATCAGGGACAGGGAGTCTATGGCTACACCTTC. It is translated as CASSYQGQGVYGYTF.

This chain links TRBV25-1 with TRBJ1-1, with D perhaps matching TRBD1 (5 bases). The CDR3 runs 17 residues. The V gene's germline CDR1 is MGHDK and CDR2 SYGVNS. Deletions cut 2 bases from V and 0 bases from J, with 16 bases between. CDR3 coding DNA: TGTGCCAGCAGTGAAATGGAGACAGCAGGCATGAACACTGAAGCTTTCTTT. Translated: CASSEMETAGMNTEAFF.

This chain connects TRBV9 to TRBJ1-2; the D gene is possibly TRBD1 (6 bases). Trimming shortened V by 6 bases and J by 1 base, and 22 bases separated the two germline ends. This CDR3 is built from 17 residues. CDR1 is SGDLS and CDR2 is YYNGEE in the germline V gene. The DNA of the CDR3 is TGTGCCAGCACCGCCCGGGCTGGGGGCCAGTTTAACTATGGCTACACCTTC. Translation gives CASTARAGGQFNYGYTF.

The V and J genes are TRBV6-2 or TRBV6-3 and TRBJ1-3, with TRBD1 matching over 7 bases. Looked up from germline, CDR1 is MNHEY and CDR2 is SVGEGT. The CDR3 sequence is 14 residues long. V lost 6 bases to trimming and J lost 2 bases; unmatched junction nucleotides: 4. The CDR3 spells CASSLTGTGNTIYF. In DNA, the CDR3 is TGTGCCAGCAGCTTGACAGGGACTGGAAACACCATATATTTT.

The rearrangement joins TRBV25-1 to TRBJ1-4, with D possibly matching TRBD1 (5 bases). V was pared by 6 bases and J by 3 bases, with 20 bases between. CDR1 is MGHDK and CDR2 is SYGVNS in the germline V gene. The CDR3 runs 17 residues. The CDR3 DNA reads TGTGCCAGCAGCCCCGCTTGGGGGGGGAGGGCTAATGAAAAACTGTTTTTT. Its protein is CASSPAWGGRANEKLFF.

The chain's CDR3 is CASRTTGGLTDTQYF. The DNA of the CDR3 is TGTGCCAGCAGGACTACAGGGGGTTTGACAGATACGCAGTATTTT. This chain joins TRBV6-5 and TRBJ2-3; 8 nucleotides match TRBD1. V was clipped by 6 bases and J by 3 bases; unmatched bases: 8. The length of the CDR3 is 15 residues. CDR1 and CDR2 (germline): MNHEY, SVGAGI.

The rearrangement joins TRBV5-8 to TRBJ2-5; the D is unclear. Germline V gene lookup returns CDR1 SGHTS and CDR2 YDEGEE. The ends were cut back, 7 bases at V and 5 bases at J, with 12 bases in the middle. This CDR3 spans 12 amino acids. CDR3 nucleotide sequence: TGTGCCAGCTGCGAGGTGTCGGAGACCCAGTACTTC. The encoded protein is CASCEVSETQYF.

The chain employs TRBV18 and TRBJ1-5; D gene uncertain. The CDR3 runs to 14 residues. Trimming cost V 0 bases and J 7 bases, with 10 bases left between them. The germline V gene has CDR1 KGHSH and CDR2 LQKENI. The CDR3 DNA follows: TGTGCCAGCTCACCACCCTCTAGCGTCCAGCCCCAGCATTTT. It translates to CASSPPSSVQPQHF.

This chain links TRBV25-1 with TRBJ1-5, with 8 bases aligning to TRBD1. The length of the CDR3 is 15 residues. Germline V CDR1 and CDR2: MGHDK, SYGVNS. J gave up 2 bases and V 3 bases, and 3 bases lay outside the gene matches. This chain's CDR3 is CASSEDRVGNQPQHF. The CDR3 DNA follows: TGTGCCAGCAGTGAGGACAGGGTGGGCAATCAGCCCCAGCATTTT.

The chain combines TRBV7-2 with TRBJ2-1; TRBD2 is a possible D gene (5 bases). This CDR3 comprises 21 residues. Trimming removed 0 bases at V and 0 bases at J, with 24 bases between. Germline CDR1 is SGHTA and CDR2 is FQGNSA. In DNA, the CDR3 is TGTGCCAGCAGCTTAGCTAGACCGACCGCAGCAGACTATAGCTCCTACAATGAGCAGTTCTTC. Its translation is CASSLARPTAADYSSYNEQFF.

This clone came up once. The rearrangement links TRBV6-5 to TRBJ1-4; a possible D gene is TRBD1 (5 bases). In germline, CDR1 is MNHEY, CDR2 SVGAGI. The CDR3 covers 16 residues. The ends were cut back, 4 bases at V and 0 bases at J, with 12 bases in the middle. The CDR3 DNA sequence: TGTGCCAGCAGTTTACCTCGGACACCAACTAATGAAAAACTGTTTTTT. Protein sequence: CASSLPRTPTNEKLFF.

This clone was recorded many times. This sequence joins TRBV5-1 and TRBJ2-7; 7 nucleotides align to TRBD1. CDR3 size: 13 residues. Germline CDR1 SGHRS, CDR2 YFSETQ. After removal of 4 bases from V and 2 bases from J, the junction contained 3 bases not matched to a gene. The chain's CDR3 is CASSRDSAYEQYF. The CDR3 region has the DNA TGCGCCAGCAGCAGGGACAGCGCCTACGAGCAGTACTTC.

The chain employs TRBV9 and TRBJ1-2; no clear D. The V end lost 0 bases, the J end lost 0 bases, and 9 bases lay between the germline ends. Germline V lookup: CDR1 SGDLS, CDR2 YYNGEE. The CDR3 spans 15 residues. Here the CDR3 DNA reads TGTGCCAGCAGCGTAGATCTTGCAGCTAACTATGGCTACACCTTC. Protein product: CASSVDLAANYGYTF. Variable domain in full (rest from reference TRBV9 and TRBJ1-2): DSGVTQTPKHLITATGQRVTLRCSPRSGDLSVYWYQQSLDQGLQFLIQYYNGEERAKGNILERFSAQQFPDLHSELNLSSLELGDSALYFCASSVDLAANYGYTFGSGTRLTVV.

The rearrangement joins TRBV19 to TRBJ2-1, with 9 positions matching TRBD1. Germline V lookup: CDR1 LNHDA, CDR2 SQIVND (reference sequence). The CDR3 covers 14 residues. The V gene end was trimmed by 3 bases and the J gene end by 9 bases; junction bases not matched to a gene: 6. In DNA, the CDR3 is TGTGCCAGTAGTATCCACGGACAGGGGACTGAGCAGTTCTTC. Protein: CASSIHGQGTEQFF.

Only a few counts were recorded for this clone. The chain employs TRBV7-2 and TRBJ1-2; weak D call: TRBD1 (6 bases). CDR3 length: 14 amino acids. Trimming removed 0 bases at V and 6 bases at J, with 11 bases between. Germline CDR1 is SGHTA and CDR2 is FQGNSA. The CDR3 DNA sequence: TGTGCCAGCAGCTTAGCGTCAAAGGGGGATGGCTACACCTTC. Its translation: CASSLASKGDGYTF.

This chain connects TRBV30 to TRBJ1-5, with TRBD1 identical over 8 bases. The length of the CDR3 is 15 residues. Germline V gene data show CDR1 as GTSNPN and CDR2 as SVGIG (reference sequence). V gave up 4 bases and J gave up 2 bases; unmatched junction bases: 7. This chain's CDR3 is CAWNPGQGGNQPQHF. CDR3 coding DNA: TGTGCCTGGAACCCTGGACAGGGTGGCAATCAGCCCCAGCATTTT.

The chain is built from TRBV6-2 or TRBV6-3 and TRBJ2-3; 7 bases line up with TRBD2. Looked up from germline, CDR1 is MNHEY and CDR2 is SVGEGT. V was pared by 6 bases and J by 6 bases, with 3 bases of the junction left unmatched. This CDR3 comprises 12 residues. Here the CDR3 reads CASSLLADTQYF. In DNA, the CDR3 is TGTGCCAGCAGCCTACTAGCGGATACGCAGTATTTT.

The chain links TRBV5-1 to TRBJ1-2, with TRBD1 identical over 7 bases. The CDR3 spans 15 residues. V trimming: 2 bases; J trimming: 2 bases; junction bases outside the gene matches: 6. Germline V gene sequence: CDR1 SGHRS, CDR2 YFSETQ. The CDR3 spells CASSFIGTENYGYTF. Here the CDR3 DNA reads TGCGCCAGCAGCTTTATAGGGACAGAGAACTATGGCTACACCTTC.

This rearrangement joins TRBV29-1 to TRBJ1-6; perhaps TRBD1 as D (5 bases). Per the germline V gene, CDR1 is SQVTM and CDR2 is ANQGSEA. The CDR3 has 13 amino acids. The germline V and J ends were trimmed by 5 bases and 7 bases, with 12 bases remaining between them. CDR3 sequence: CSVLIPGNSPLHF. CDR3 nucleotide sequence: TGCAGCGTTCTGATCCCAGGGAATTCACCCCTCCACTTT.

V usage is TRBV14 and J usage is TRBJ2-2; a possible D gene is TRBD2 (6 bases). The germline V and J ends were trimmed by 4 bases and 6 bases, with 9 bases remaining between them. Looked up from germline, CDR1 is SGHDN and CDR2 is FVKESK. The CDR3 consists of 13 residues. The CDR3 protein is CASSPRLAGELFF. DNA of the CDR3: TGTGCCAGCAGCCCACGACTAGCCGGGGAGCTGTTTTTT.

The rearrangement links TRBV5-1 to TRBJ2-7, with 13 bases that match TRBD2. Germline V lookup: CDR1 SGHRS, CDR2 YFSETQ. V lost 2 bases and J lost 0; bases outside the gene matches: 8. The CDR3 consists of 18 residues. The CDR3 sequence: CASSLVPGTSGNSYEQYF. CDR3 sequence (DNA): TGCGCCAGCAGCTTAGTACCCGGGACTAGCGGGAACTCCTACGAGCAGTACTTC.

This sequence joins TRBV6-2 or TRBV6-3 and TRBJ1-5, with D maybe TRBD1 (6 bases). The V end was cut by 2 bases, the J end by 3 bases, with 14 bases between. This CDR3 contains 16 residues. Germline CDR1 MNHEY, CDR2 SVGEGT. CDR3 amino acids: CASSYKADRINQPQHF. The CDR3 DNA reads as TGTGCCAGCAGTTACAAGGCTGACAGGATCAATCAGCCCCAGCATTTT.

In this sample, this clone turned up once. The V and J genes are TRBV6-5 and TRBJ1-1, with TRBD1 matching over 7 bases. CDR3 size: 14 residues. Germline CDR1 MNHEY, CDR2 SVGAGI. Losses at the gene ends were 9 bases for V and 5 bases for J; bases not matched to a gene: 12. In nucleotides, the CDR3 is TGTGCCAGTTTTCCACAGGGGAGAAGGACTGAAGCTTTCTTT. This sequence encodes CASFPQGRRTEAFF.

The J gene is TRBJ1-2, the V gene TRBV7-9, with TRBD1 matching 12 bases. Unmatched junction bases numbered 9, after V lost 5 bases and J lost 8 bases. Germline loops: CDR1 SEHNR, CDR2 FQNEAQ (reference sequence). The CDR3 has 15 residues. The CDR3 coding sequence is TGTGCCAGCAGCACAGGCCCGGGGACAGGGGGCGGCTACACCTTC. Its protein product is CASSTGPGTGGGYTF.